This entry features one T cell receptor beta chain sequence. The data originate from a study of blood T cell repertoires in COVID-19. Study-level information: In each case, the material was cDNA or gDNA derived from T cells, B-cell-depleted T cells, or PBMCs.

Authors' methods: Estimation of nucleated cell counts was performed using reference gene primer amplification. Method: immunoSEQ multiplex PCR; TCRdb's copy keeps in-frame clones and lacks some. The V and J calls and clone size were taken over from that table, and D and trimming were inferred from the DNA. The sample consists of more than 65,000 clones, nearly 90% of them appearing once. Germline V CDR1 and CDR2: MNHNS, SASEGT. Trimming stripped 1 base from V and 1 base from J, with 2 bases between. The CDR3 extends over 12 amino acids. What was sequenced was peripheral blood. This TCR derives from a man in his fifties or sixties with acute or convalescent COVID-19. This chain joins TRBV6-1 and TRBJ2-7; no definite D call. The CDR3 is CASSEVSYEQYV. The CDR3 region has the DNA TGTGCCAGCAGTGAAGTATCCTACGAGCAGTACGTC.